The 25 T cell receptor beta chains listed next were all sequenced from one sample in a study of cytomegalovirus exposure and HLA in healthy donors. The PCR was carried out with 60 Vbeta primers and 13 Jbeta primers. Here immunoSEQ multiplex PCR was the method, and the copy in TCRdb shows in-frame clones only, minus some. Seen here are around 250,000 clones, about 86% observed once, and the top ten hold roughly 7.4%. Sequencing used PBMCs. The receptors derive from a woman aged 60 to 75 in good health and CMV-seropositive.

The CDR3 reads CASSRTGASNTGELFF. CDR3 coding DNA: TGTGCCAGCAGTCGTACAGGGGCCTCGAACACCGGGGAGCTGTTTTTT. The chain uses TRBV27 and TRBJ2-2, with 7 nucleotides matching TRBD1. The CDR3 covers 16 residues. V was pared by 5 bases and J by 0 bases, with 6 bases of the junction left unmatched. The germline V gene has CDR1 MNHEY and CDR2 SMNVEV (reference sequence).

V is TRBV29-1 and J is TRBJ2-2; 8 positions match TRBD1. V was clipped by 5 bases and J by 2 bases; unmatched bases: 10. Per germline, CDR1 SQVTM and CDR2 ANQGSEA. There are 16 residues in the CDR3. In DNA, the CDR3 is TGCAGCGTTTCCGGGACAGGATATCGTAACACCGGGGAGCTGTTTTTT. This encodes CSVSGTGYRNTGELFF.

V is TRBV18 and J is TRBJ1-5, with D maybe TRBD1 (5 bases). The CDR3 runs 15 residues. The germline V and J ends were trimmed by 4 bases and 3 bases, with 13 bases remaining between them. Per germline, CDR1 KGHSH and CDR2 LQKENI. The chain's CDR3 is CASSRIGASNQPQHF. CDR3 coding DNA: TGTGCCAGCTCACGAATAGGGGCCTCCAATCAGCCCCAGCATTTT. The full variable domain, its missing parts supplied by reference TRBV18 and TRBJ1-5, is NAGVMQNPRHLVRRRGQEARLRCSPMKGHSHVYWYRQLPEEGLKFMVYLQKENIIDESGMPKERFSAEFPKEGPSILRIQQVVRGDSAAYFCASSRIGASNQPQHFGDGTRLSIL.

The chain joins TRBV10-3 to TRBJ2-3; TRBD2 matches 9 bases. V was pared by 0 bases and J by 5 bases, with 15 bases of the junction left unmatched. The CDR3 runs to 19 residues. Germline V gives CDR1 ENHRY, CDR2 SYGVKD. The CDR3 region has the DNA TGTGCCATCAGTGAGTCGACGGCTAATAGCGGGAGAGGCTTAGATACGCAGTATTTT. The encoded protein is CAISESTANSGRGLDTQYF.

The chain recombines TRBV5-1 with TRBJ1-1; D not resolved. The ends were cut back, 5 bases at V and 0 bases at J, with 8 bases in the middle. The CDR3 covers 13 residues. Germline lookup yields CDR1 SGHRS and CDR2 YFSETQ. In DNA, the CDR3 is TGCGCCAGCAGTCCAGTCCTGAACACTGAAGCTTTCTTT. This translates into CASSPVLNTEAFF.

The CDR3 loop reads CASSRGHTSYGYTF. The CDR3 DNA is TGTGCCAGTAGTAGAGGACACACATCCTATGGCTACACCTTC. The genes are TRBV19 and TRBJ1-2, with a weak D call TRBD1 (5 bases). The CDR3 has 14 residues. Trimming left V 4 bases short and J 4 bases short, with 13 bases between. Germline CDR1 is LNHDA and CDR2 is SQIVND (reference sequence).

This chain links TRBV7-6 with TRBJ2-7; the match to TRBD2 covers 11 bases. CDR3 length: 17 residues. Trimming at V came to 3 bases and at J to 2 bases, leaving 9 bases not matched to a gene. Germline CDR1 reads SGHVS; CDR2 reads FNYEAQ. In DNA form, the CDR3 reads TGTGCCAGCAGCTTCCAGACCGGGACTAGCGGACCCTACGAGCAGTACTTC. Residues: CASSFQTGTSGPYEQYF.

The chain recombines TRBV5-1 with TRBJ1-3; TRBD1 aligns across 7 bases. Germline-derived CDR1 and CDR2 are SGHRS and YFSETQ. The CDR3 has 14 amino acids. With V trimmed by 4 bases and J by 2 bases, 3 bases remained unmatched. The chain's CDR3 is CASSKDRTGNTIYF. DNA of the CDR3: TGCGCCAGCAGCAAGGACAGGACTGGAAACACCATATATTTT.

The chain uses TRBV5-4 and TRBJ2-5, with D possibly TRBD1 on 6 matching bases. The CDR3 is 14 amino acids. V was pared by 3 bases and J by 5 bases, with 14 bases between. The germline CDR1 and CDR2 sequences are SGHNT and YYREEE (reference sequence). The CDR3 DNA reads TGTGCCAGCAGCTGGGGGCCGGGCGGCGAGACCCAGTACTTC. Encoded protein: CASSWGPGGETQYF.

Here the CDR3 reads CASSVGERGEGDEQFF. Written as DNA, the CDR3 is TGTGCCAGCAGCGTAGGGGAGCGCGGGGAAGGGGATGAGCAGTTCTTC. V gene TRBV9 combines with J gene TRBJ2-1, with a possible D match to TRBD2 (6 bases). This CDR3 contains 16 residues. The V end lost 0 bases, the J end lost 8 bases, and 18 bases lay between the germline ends. The germline gives CDR1 SGDLS, CDR2 YYNGEE.

V gene TRBV2 combines with J gene TRBJ2-2; 9 bases align to TRBD2. The CDR3 extends over 15 amino acids. The germline V gene encodes CDR1 SNHLY and CDR2 FYNNEI. V lost 4 bases, J lost 4 bases, and 4 bases stayed unmatched. The CDR3 loop is CASSGGLAPTGELFF. The CDR3 DNA sequence: TGTGCCAGCAGTGGAGGACTAGCGCCCACCGGGGAGCTGTTTTTT.

This clone has only a few counts. The rearrangement joins TRBV9 to TRBJ2-7; the D is unclear. This CDR3 spans 14 amino acids. Germline V gene lookup returns CDR1 SGDLS and CDR2 YYNGEE. V was clipped by 0 bases and J by 5 bases, with 12 bases between them. This chain's CDR3 is CASSVGVESHEQYF. CDR3 bases: TGTGCCAGCAGCGTAGGAGTAGAATCCCACGAGCAGTACTTC. The entire variable domain, with the rest obtained from reference TRBV9 and TRBJ2-7, is as follows: DSGVTQTPKHLITATGQRVTLRCSPRSGDLSVYWYQQSLDQGLQFLIQYYNGEERAKGNILERFSAQQFPDLHSELNLSSLELGDSALYFCASSVGVESHEQYFGPGTRLTVT.

CDR3 coding DNA: TGTGCCAGTAGTATGGCGGGAGGGGCCAGGGACGAGCAGTACTTC. It translates to CASSMAGGARDEQYF. This sequence joins TRBV19 and TRBJ2-7, with 9 positions matching TRBD2. Germline lookup yields CDR1 LNHDA and CDR2 SQIVND (reference sequence). The CDR3 loop spans 15 amino acids. The V segment lost 3 bases and the J segment 5 bases; nucleotides outside the gene matches: 8.

This chain links TRBV2 with TRBJ2-7; TRBD2 aligns across 10 bases. This CDR3 has 14 amino acids. The germline V gene encodes CDR1 SNHLY and CDR2 FYNNEI. With V trimmed by 7 bases and J by 2 bases, 5 bases remained unmatched. The CDR3 sequence is CASKGTSGTYEQYF. As DNA, the CDR3 is TGTGCCAGCAAAGGAACTAGCGGGACCTACGAGCAGTACTTC.

The chain recombines TRBV6-1 with TRBJ2-7, with D perhaps TRBD1 (6 bases). The germline CDR1 and CDR2 sequences are MNHNS and SASEGT. Between the trimmed V and J ends, which lost 6 bases and 3 bases, there was a span of 15 bases. CDR3 length equals 14 residues. The CDR3 reads CASSRQGIYYEQYF. CDR3 sequence (DNA): TGTGCCAGCAGCCGCCAGGGGATCTACTACGAGCAGTACTTC.

The chain carries TRBV28 and TRBJ2-5, with 7 bases identical to TRBD2. The CDR3 runs 15 residues. V lost 5 bases to trimming and J lost 5 bases; unmatched junction nucleotides: 11. Looked up from germline, CDR1 is MDHEN and CDR2 is SYDVKM. CDR3 nucleotides: TGTGCCAGCAGTACTGGCGGGAGTCTCCAGGAGACCCAGTACTTC. This sequence encodes CASSTGGSLQETQYF.

The chain is built from TRBV6-1 and TRBJ2-1; a weak D match, TRBD1 (5 bases). Germline CDR1 reads MNHNS; CDR2 reads SASEGT. Trimming took 10 bases from V and 0 from J, leaving 16 bases between them. CDR3 length: 15 amino acids. The CDR3 coding sequence is TGTGCCACCTCACCACGACAGAGCTCCTACAATGAGCAGTTCTTC. Translating it yields CATSPRQSSYNEQFF.

V usage is TRBV9 and J usage is TRBJ1-4; 8 nucleotides line up with TRBD1. The germline CDR1 and CDR2 sequences are SGDLS and YYNGEE. J was trimmed by 1 base and V by 0 bases; bases with no gene match: 2. The CDR3 is 16 amino acids. The CDR3 reads CASSVAGQGTNEKLFF. DNA of the CDR3: TGTGCCAGCAGCGTAGCAGGACAGGGAACTAATGAAAAACTGTTTTTT.

The rearrangement links TRBV15 to TRBJ2-2; weak D call: TRBD2 (5 bases). The V gene lost 3 bases and the J gene lost 0 bases, with 11 bases spanning the gap. The CDR3 is 16 amino acids. Germline-derived CDR1 and CDR2 are LNHNV and YYDKDF (reference sequence). The DNA for the CDR3 is TGTGCCACCAGCAGGGCCGCCGGGGCGAACACCGGGGAGCTGTTTTTT. It is translated as CATSRAAGANTGELFF. The full variable domain, with the rest looked up from reference TRBV15 and TRBJ2-2, is DAMVIQNPRYQVTQFGKPVTLSCSQTLNHNVMYWYQQKSSQAPKLLFHYYDKDFNNEADTPDNFQSRRPNTSFCFLDIRSPGLGDTAMYLCATSRAAGANTGELFFGEGSRLTVL.

The J gene is TRBJ2-7, the V gene TRBV6-5; D is undetermined. Germline CDR1 is MNHEY and CDR2 is SVGAGI. Trimming took off 2 bases at V and 5 bases at J, with 13 bases between the two ends. The CDR3 is 14 residues long. CDR3 in amino acids: CASSYVLGLDEQYF. As DNA, the CDR3 is TGTGCCAGCAGTTACGTCCTAGGCCTGGACGAGCAGTACTTC.

The chain couples TRBV4-1 to TRBJ2-2, with D perhaps matching TRBD2 (7 bases). Germline CDR1 is MGHRA and CDR2 is YSYEKL. The CDR3 length is 19 residues. The V and J ends lost 3 bases and 5 bases respectively, with 25 bases between them. The CDR3 sequence is CASSHPPGRGAQSTGELFF. The CDR3 nucleotides are TGCGCCAGCAGCCATCCCCCAGGCCGGGGGGCGCAAAGTACCGGGGAGCTGTTTTTT.

The chain links TRBV4-2 to TRBJ2-7; 9 bases are shared with TRBD2. This CDR3 has 16 residues. V trimming: 4 bases; J trimming: 2 bases; junction bases outside the gene matches: 9. Per germline, CDR1 LGHNA and CDR2 YNFKEQ. The CDR3 coding sequence is TGTGCCAGCAGCCGGGATTTAGCGGGGGTGACCTACGAGCAGTACTTC. Protein sequence: CASSRDLAGVTYEQYF.

V is TRBV28 and J is TRBJ2-5, with 7 nucleotides matching TRBD1. The J call may be faulty, since TRBJ2-7 better matches the DNA end. Germline V CDR1 and CDR2: MDHEN, SYDVKM. CDR3 length: 16 amino acids. CDR3 bases: TGTGCCAGCAGTCTCCAGTTTCGGGGTAACAGGGGCGAGCAGTACTTC. Amino acids: CASSLQFRGNRGEQYF.

The chain employs TRBV5-6 and TRBJ2-5, with 7 bases aligning to TRBD2. Germline V gives CDR1 SGHDT, CDR2 YYEEEE. Trimming cost V 3 bases and J 0 bases; bases outside gene matches: 5. The CDR3 sequence is 15 residues long. The CDR3, as DNA: TGTGCCAGCAGCTGGCTCGGGGGGAACCAAGAGACCCAGTACTTC. Its protein product is CASSWLGGNQETQYF.

V and J are TRBV6-1 and TRBJ1-2; D perhaps matches TRBD1 (6 bases). V gave up 7 bases and J gave up 3 bases, with 15 bases separating them. The germline CDR1 and CDR2 sequences are MNHNS and SASEGT. The CDR3 is 14 amino acids. CDR3 sequence reads: CASNRNRVDYGYTF. In nucleotides, the CDR3 is TGTGCCAGCAATAGAAACAGGGTGGACTATGGCTACACCTTC.